This T cell receptor beta chain was captured in a study of T-cell memory formation after mild COVID-19. TCR alpha and TCR beta cDNA libraries carrying sample barcodes and UMIs were produced by 5'RACE using constant-segment primers. TCRdb passed the 5' RACE reads through MiXCR, listing each CDR3 protein once. Here the sample spans over 60,000 distinct CDR3 sequences, around 15% being singletons. V was cut by 7 bases and J by 4 bases, with 18 bases left in between. This CDR3 comprises 15 residues. Germline V gives CDR1 SGHRS, CDR2 YFSETQ. To note about this clonotype: The antigen is not known.

General observations from the study: That cross-reactive memory joined was suggested by some responding clones appearing in pre-infection memory. Clones shrinking between day 15 and 85 showed a balanced CD4/CD8 split, and those that grew later tilted toward CD4+.

This receptor was taken from an adult woman who had mild COVID-19 (a few samples of this study predate the infection). Cell type and time point are not known. The sample was PBMCs or a T cell subset sorted from them (not recorded which). The chain recombines TRBV5-1 with TRBJ2-1; D may be TRBD1 or TRBD2 (7 bases each). DNA of the CDR3: TGCGCCAGCGGTCAGGGGGGGGCGGCATACAATGAGCAGTTCTTC. Its protein is CASGQGGAAYNEQFF.